Detailed here is one T cell receptor (beta chain). The data are from a study of blood T cell repertoires in COVID-19. Study as a whole: COVID-19 samples from acute and convalescent phases originated in the United States, Italy and Spain. In each case, the material was cDNA or gDNA derived from T cells, B-cell-depleted T cells, or PBMCs.

Authors' analysis steps: Estimated nucleated cell counts came from reference gene primer amplification. This table comes from immunoSEQ multiplex PCR, and its TCRdb copy is limited to in-frame clones, with some not included. The DNA gave D and trimming, while V, J and clone size come from that table. The sample has tens of thousands of clones, approximately 84% seen once. From germline, CDR1 is LNHNV and CDR2 YYDKDF (reference sequence). Unmatched junction bases numbered 4, after V lost 0 bases and J lost 6 bases. The CDR3 is 14 residues long. The sequence was obtained from an elderly man with active or convalescent COVID-19. Sequencing used peripheral blood. The chain carries TRBV15 and TRBJ1-2, with 7 bases fitting TRBD1. In DNA form, the CDR3 reads TGTGCCACCAGCAGAGATTATGGGACAGATGGCTACACCTTC. Translating gives CATSRDYGTDGYTF.